This T cell receptor (beta chain) was identified in a study of OX40 agonist ivuxolimab in advanced cancers. The CDR3 has 13 residues. Germline V gives CDR1 MNHEY, CDR2 SVGAGI. With 2 bases removed from V and 8 bases from J, the gap between germline ends came to 10 bases. This table comes from immunoSEQ multiplex PCR, and its TCRdb copy is limited to in-frame clones, with some not included. In the table there are roughly 77,000 clones, just under 95% of which are singletons. This TCR was sampled from an adult with an advanced solid tumor such as melanoma, head and neck, liver or kidney cancer. Source: CD4+ or CD8+ T cells sorted from blood, taken in a trial of the OX40 agonist ivuxolimab. This rearrangement joins TRBV6-5 to TRBJ2-1, with D tentatively TRBD1 (6 bases). CDR3 sequence (DNA): TGTGCCAGCAGTTACCAAGGGGGATATGAGCAGTTCTTC. Its translation: CASSYQGGYEQFF.